This T cell receptor beta chain was captured by sequencing in a study of CD8 T cells in Susac syndrome. Study context: Among the Susac syndrome patients sequenced, roughly six had active disease and about eight were in remission.

Germline V gene data show CDR1 as SGHRS and CDR2 as YFSETQ. V lost 1 base and J 2 bases, leaving 10 bases between the germline ends. The CDR3 totals 15 residues. A quantity of about 0.45 to 1 ug RNA underwent reverse transcription using random hexamers. Amplification of TCR beta CDR3 spanned 54 Vbeta and 13 Jbeta via immunoSEQ multiplex PCR. One entry per CDR3 protein results from TCRdb running MiXCR on the immunoSEQ multiplex PCR reads. The sample shows 150,000 to 180,000 distinct CDR3 sequences, 90% to 95% of them seen only once. This TCR came from a human donor with Susac syndrome. The rearrangement joins TRBV5-1 to TRBJ2-1; no firm D call. Sample: CD4+ T cells from PBMCs. The CDR3 DNA reads TGCGCCAGCAGCTTGTTGAGTAACCCCTACAATGAGCAGTTCTTC. It specifies CASSLLSNPYNEQFF. The full variable domain, completed using reference TRBV5-1 and TRBJ2-1, is KAGVTQTPRYLIKTRGQQVTLSCSPISGHRSVSWYQQTPGQGLQFLFEYFSETQRNKGNFPGRFSGRQFSNSRSEMNVSTLELGDSALYLCASSLLSNPYNEQFFGPGTRLTVL.